These T cell receptor beta chains were read from a single sample in a study of blood T cell repertoires in COVID-19. Clones were read by immunoSEQ multiplex PCR, and TCRdb kept only the in-frame ones, dropping some. The repertoire has approximately 310,000 clones, approximately 87% of them found once; the top ten carry around 8%. Sequencing was performed on peripheral blood. The receptors were sampled from a woman in her forties or fifties who had recovered from COVID-19. CDR3s include the opening cysteine and the closing phenylalanine or tryptophan. The order of the fields is J gene, V gene, clone size, D gene, CDR3 protein, CDR3 DNA. D genes are given only for firm matches. Size is omitted from some rows. Given values are once, few, many or a class for expanded clones.

J: TRBJ2-5
V: TRBV3-1/TRBV3-2
size: NA
D: TRBD2
CDR3: CASSPLGGAAGETQYF
DNA: TGTGCCAGCAGCCCACTCGGGGGGGCGGCGGGGGAGACCCAGTACTTC

J: TRBJ1-1
V: TRBV5-1
size: once
D: NA
CDR3: CASSTNMNTEAFF
DNA: TGCGCCAGCAGCACCAACATGAACACTGAAGCTTTCTTT

J: TRBJ1-2
V: TRBV15
size: NA
D: NA
CDR3: CATTRERSYGYTF
DNA: TGTGCCACTACGAGAGAACGATCCTATGGCTACACCTTC

J: TRBJ2-2
V: TRBV3-1/TRBV3-2
size: NA
D: NA
CDR3: CASSQVARLFF
DNA: TGTGCCAGCAGCCAAGTTGCCAGGCTGTTTTTT

J: TRBJ1-1
V: TRBV19
size: once
D: TRBD1
CDR3: CASARQGNTEAFF
DNA: TGTGCCAGCGCCAGACAGGGGAACACTGAAGCTTTCTTT

J: TRBJ2-5
V: TRBV6-5
size: many
D: NA
CDR3: CASSRHQQETQYF
DNA: TGTGCCAGCAGCAGACACCAGCAAGAGACCCAGTACTTC

J: TRBJ2-5
V: TRBV9
size: NA
D: TRBD2
CDR3: CASSVLGLAGAQETQYF
DNA: TGTGCCAGCAGCGTACTCGGTCTAGCGGGGGCCCAAGAGACCCAGTACTTC

J: TRBJ2-1
V: TRBV5-1
size: NA
D: TRBD2
CDR3: CASSPRTSGRGNEQFF
DNA: TGCGCCAGCAGCCCCCGGACTAGCGGGAGGGGGAATGAGCAGTTCTTC

J: TRBJ2-5
V: TRBV10-3
size: NA
D: TRBD2
CDR3: CAISLAAREKETQYF
DNA: TGTGCCATCAGTCTAGCGGCCCGGGAAAAAGAGACCCAGTACTTC

J: TRBJ2-7
V: TRBV7-2
size: NA
D: TRBD2
CDR3: CASSRGLAGNPQYF
DNA: TGTGCCAGCAGCAGGGGACTAGCGGGGAACCCACAGTACTTC

J: TRBJ2-1
V: TRBV4-3
size: once
D: NA
CDR3: CASSQDKGVENEQFF
DNA: TGCGCCAGCAGCCAAGATAAGGGGGTTGAGAATGAGCAGTTCTTC

J: TRBJ2-3
V: TRBV7-6
size: many
D: TRBD1
CDR3: CASSLAWRGRDRITDTQYF
DNA: TGTGCCAGCAGCTTAGCTTGGCGTGGAAGGGACAGAATTACAGATACGCAGTATTTT

J: TRBJ1-6
V: TRBV20-1
size: NA
D: NA
CDR3: CSASEPGIQLLSGNSPLHF
DNA: TGCAGTGCTAGTGAGCCGGGTATACAGCTCCTTTCGGGGAATTCACCCCTCCACTTT

J: TRBJ2-3
V: TRBV5-1
size: once
D: NA
CDR3: CASSQVTDTQYF
DNA: TGCGCCAGCAGCCAGGTCACAGATACGCAGTATTTT

J: TRBJ1-3
V: TRBV2
size: NA
D: NA
CDR3: CAIGDFSGNTIYF
DNA: TGTGCCATAGGGGACTTCTCTGGAAACACCATATATTTT

J: TRBJ1-2
V: TRBV6-5
size: NA
D: NA
CDR3: CASSYSTGSDYTF
DNA: TGTGCCAGCAGTTACTCCACAGGGAGCGACTACACCTTC

J: TRBJ2-2
V: TRBV2
size: NA
D: TRBD2
CDR3: CASSGLAWVGELFF
DNA: TGTGCCAGCAGTGGACTAGCCTGGGTCGGGGAGCTGTTTTTT

J: TRBJ2-3
V: TRBV28
size: NA
D: TRBD1
CDR3: CASSSSDRGTQYF
DNA: TGTGCCAGCAGTTCCTCGGACAGGGGAACGCAGTATTTT

J: TRBJ2-2
V: TRBV5-1
size: NA
D: NA
CDR3: CASSLDSGSMKYTGELFF
DNA: TGCGCCAGCAGCTTGGATAGCGGAAGCATGAAATACACCGGGGAGCTGTTTTTT

J: TRBJ1-1
V: TRBV5-1
size: NA
D: NA
CDR3: CASSYGQKNTEAFF
DNA: TGCGCCAGCAGCTATGGACAGAAGAACACTGAAGCTTTCTTT

J: TRBJ2-1
V: TRBV9
size: NA
D: NA
CDR3: CASSGGGPPYNEQFF
DNA: TGTGCCAGCAGCGGGGGGGGCCCTCCCTACAATGAGCAGTTCTTC

J: TRBJ2-4
V: TRBV5-1
size: NA
D: TRBD1
CDR3: CASSRGTGENIQYF
DNA: TGCGCCAGCAGCCGGGGGACAGGGGAAAACATTCAGTACTTC

J: TRBJ1-1
V: TRBV5-6
size: NA
D: NA
CDR3: CASSKRIELLTEAFF
DNA: TGTGCCAGCAGCAAGAGAATAGAACTCCTCACTGAAGCTTTCTTT

J: TRBJ2-5
V: TRBV5-4
size: NA
D: NA
CDR3: CASSGLGARETQYF
DNA: TGTGCCAGCAGCGGGTTGGGGGCCCGGGAGACCCAGTACTTC

J: TRBJ2-1
V: TRBV19
size: NA
D: TRBD1
CDR3: CATRGDRGLDEQFF
DNA: TGTGCCACTCGTGGGGACAGGGGGCTCGATGAGCAGTTCTTC

J: TRBJ2-3
V: TRBV28
size: NA
D: NA
CDR3: CASSFVWGGKTDTQYF
DNA: TGTGCCAGCAGTTTTGTATGGGGCGGCAAGACAGATACGCAGTATTTT

J: TRBJ2-3
V: TRBV6-5
size: once
D: NA
CDR3: CASRGREWAYTQYF
DNA: TGTGCCAGCAGAGGCCGGGAATGGGCGTATACGCAGTATTTT

J: TRBJ2-3
V: TRBV2
size: NA
D: TRBD2
CDR3: CASSRGYPSGLREEDTQYF
DNA: TGTGCCAGCAGCCGAGGTTACCCTTCTGGGCTGCGGGAGGAGGACACGCAGTATTTT

J: TRBJ2-3
V: TRBV7-9
size: NA
D: TRBD2
CDR3: CASSVRERGMADTQYF
DNA: TGTGCCAGCAGCGTCCGGGAGCGGGGGATGGCAGATACGCAGTATTTT

J: TRBJ2-1
V: TRBV6-5
size: NA
D: TRBD2
CDR3: CASSYSLRGDYNEQFF
DNA: TGTGCCAGCAGTTACTCCCTACGGGGGGACTACAATGAGCAGTTCTTC

J: TRBJ1-5
V: TRBV18
size: NA
D: NA
CDR3: CASSPRQASVGGQPQHF
DNA: TGTGCCAGCTCACCTCGTCAGGCCTCTGTCGGGGGTCAGCCCCAGCATTTT